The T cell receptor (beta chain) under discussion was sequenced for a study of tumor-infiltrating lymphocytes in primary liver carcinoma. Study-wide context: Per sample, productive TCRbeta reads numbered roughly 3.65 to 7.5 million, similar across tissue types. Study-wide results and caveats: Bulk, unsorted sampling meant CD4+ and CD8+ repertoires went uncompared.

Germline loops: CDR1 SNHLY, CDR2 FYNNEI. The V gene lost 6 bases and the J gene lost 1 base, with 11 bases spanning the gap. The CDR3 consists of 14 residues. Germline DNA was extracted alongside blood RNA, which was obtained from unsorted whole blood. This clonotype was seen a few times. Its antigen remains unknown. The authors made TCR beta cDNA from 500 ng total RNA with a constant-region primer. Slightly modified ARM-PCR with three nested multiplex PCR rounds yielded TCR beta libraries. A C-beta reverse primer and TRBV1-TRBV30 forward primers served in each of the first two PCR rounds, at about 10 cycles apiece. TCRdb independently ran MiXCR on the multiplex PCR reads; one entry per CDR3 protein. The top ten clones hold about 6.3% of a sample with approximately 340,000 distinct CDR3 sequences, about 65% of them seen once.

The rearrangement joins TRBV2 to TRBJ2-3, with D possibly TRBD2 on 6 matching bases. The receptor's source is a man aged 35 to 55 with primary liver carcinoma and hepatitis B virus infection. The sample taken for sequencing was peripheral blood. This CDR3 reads CASSDSGGTDTQYF. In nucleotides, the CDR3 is TGTGCCAGCAGCGATAGCGGTGGCACAGATACGCAGTATTTT.